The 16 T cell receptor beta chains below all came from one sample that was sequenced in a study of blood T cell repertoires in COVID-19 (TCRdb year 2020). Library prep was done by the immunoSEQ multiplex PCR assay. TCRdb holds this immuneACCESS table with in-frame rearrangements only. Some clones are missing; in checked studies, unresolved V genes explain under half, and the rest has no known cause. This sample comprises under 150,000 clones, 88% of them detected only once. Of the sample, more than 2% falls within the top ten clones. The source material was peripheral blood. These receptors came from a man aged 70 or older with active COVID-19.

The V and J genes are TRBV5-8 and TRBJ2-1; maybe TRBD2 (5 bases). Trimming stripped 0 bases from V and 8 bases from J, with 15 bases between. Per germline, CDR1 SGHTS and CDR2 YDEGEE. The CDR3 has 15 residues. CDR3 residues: CASSLGLRRRHEQFF. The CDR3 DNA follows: TGTGCCAGCAGCTTGGGACTCAGGAGGCGGCATGAGCAGTTCTTC. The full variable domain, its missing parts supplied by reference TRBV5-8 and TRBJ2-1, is EAGVTQSPTHLIKTRGQQATLRCSPISGHTSVYWYQQALGLGLQFLLWYDEGEERNRGNFPPRFSGRQFPNYSSELNVNALELEDSALYLCASSLGLRRRHEQFFGPGTRLTVL.

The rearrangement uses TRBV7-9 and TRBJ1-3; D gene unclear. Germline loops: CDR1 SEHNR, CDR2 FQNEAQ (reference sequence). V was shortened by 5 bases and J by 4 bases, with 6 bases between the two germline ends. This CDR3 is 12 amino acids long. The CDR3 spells CASSPRGNTIYF. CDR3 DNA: TGTGCCAGCAGCCCCCGGGGAAACACCATATATTTT.

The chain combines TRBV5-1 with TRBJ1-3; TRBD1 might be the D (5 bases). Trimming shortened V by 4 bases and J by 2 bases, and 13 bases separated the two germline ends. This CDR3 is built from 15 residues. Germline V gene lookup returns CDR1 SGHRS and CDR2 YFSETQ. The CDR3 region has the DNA TGCGCCAGCAGCGTAAGTCCAGGGACTGGAAACACCATATATTTT. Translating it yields CASSVSPGTGNTIYF.

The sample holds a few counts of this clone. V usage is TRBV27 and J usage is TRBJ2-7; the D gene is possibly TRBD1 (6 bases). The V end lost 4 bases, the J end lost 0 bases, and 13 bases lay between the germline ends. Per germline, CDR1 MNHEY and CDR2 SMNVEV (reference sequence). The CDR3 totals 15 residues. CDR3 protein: CASSSLQGFSYEQYF. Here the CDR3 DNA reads TGTGCCAGCAGTTCGCTACAGGGTTTCTCCTACGAGCAGTACTTC.

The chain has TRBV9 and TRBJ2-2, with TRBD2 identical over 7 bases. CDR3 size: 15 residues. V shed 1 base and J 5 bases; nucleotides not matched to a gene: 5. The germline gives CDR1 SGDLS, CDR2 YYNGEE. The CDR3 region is CASSVTRESTGELFF. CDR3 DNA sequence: TGTGCCAGCAGCGTAACGCGGGAGAGTACCGGGGAGCTGTTTTTT.

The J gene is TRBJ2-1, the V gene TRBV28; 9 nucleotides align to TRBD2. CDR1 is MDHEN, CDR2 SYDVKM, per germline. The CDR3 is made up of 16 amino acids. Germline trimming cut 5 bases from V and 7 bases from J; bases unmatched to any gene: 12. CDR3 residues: CASSGPVGTSGNEQFF. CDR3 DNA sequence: TGTGCCAGCAGTGGCCCGGTTGGTACTAGCGGGAATGAGCAGTTCTTC.

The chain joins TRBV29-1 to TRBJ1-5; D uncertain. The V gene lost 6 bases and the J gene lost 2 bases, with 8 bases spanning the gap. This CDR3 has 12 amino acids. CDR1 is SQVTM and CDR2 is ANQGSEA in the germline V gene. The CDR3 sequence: CSVREGNQPQHF. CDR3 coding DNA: TGCAGCGTAAGGGAGGGCAATCAGCCCCAGCATTTT.

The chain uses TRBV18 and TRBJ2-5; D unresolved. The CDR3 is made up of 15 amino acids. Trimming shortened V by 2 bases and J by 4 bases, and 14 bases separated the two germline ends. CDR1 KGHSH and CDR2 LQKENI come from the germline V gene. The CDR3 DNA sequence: TGTGCCAGCTCACCAGTCTCCTCGGAGTCAGAGACCCAGTACTTC. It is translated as CASSPVSSESETQYF.

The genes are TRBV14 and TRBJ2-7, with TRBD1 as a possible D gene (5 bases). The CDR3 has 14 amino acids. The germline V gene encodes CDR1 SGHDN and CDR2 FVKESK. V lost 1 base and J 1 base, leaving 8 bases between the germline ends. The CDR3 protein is CASSQVDSSYEQYF. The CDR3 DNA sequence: TGTGCCAGCAGCCAAGTTGACAGTTCCTACGAGCAGTACTTC.

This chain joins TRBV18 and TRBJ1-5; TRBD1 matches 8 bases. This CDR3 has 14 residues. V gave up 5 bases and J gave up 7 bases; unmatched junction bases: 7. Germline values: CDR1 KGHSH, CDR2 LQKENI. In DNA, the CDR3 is TGTGCCAGCTCATCGCTGGACAGGGAGCAGCCCCAGCATTTT. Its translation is CASSSLDREQPQHF.

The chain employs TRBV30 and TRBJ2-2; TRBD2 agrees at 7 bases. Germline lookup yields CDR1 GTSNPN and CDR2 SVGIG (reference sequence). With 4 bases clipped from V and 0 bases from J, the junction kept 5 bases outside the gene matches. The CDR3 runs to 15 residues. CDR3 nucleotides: TGTGCCTGGACCCCCGGGGGGACGAACACCGGGGAGCTGTTTTTT. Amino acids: CAWTPGGTNTGELFF.

DNA of the CDR3: TGTGCCAGCAGCCGGCGGACTAGCGGGAGTCAAGATACGCAGTATTTT. It encodes CASSRRTSGSQDTQYF. The genes are TRBV5-6 and TRBJ2-3; TRBD2 aligns across 13 bases. The CDR3 loop spans 16 amino acids. Germline-derived CDR1 and CDR2 are SGHDT and YYEEEE. Losses at the gene ends were 4 bases for V and 5 bases for J; bases not matched to a gene: 7.

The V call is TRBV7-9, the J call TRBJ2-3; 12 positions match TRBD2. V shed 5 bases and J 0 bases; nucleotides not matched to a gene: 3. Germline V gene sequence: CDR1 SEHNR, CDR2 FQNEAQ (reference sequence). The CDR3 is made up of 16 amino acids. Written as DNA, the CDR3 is TGTGCCAGCAGCAGTGGACTAGCGGGAAGCACAGATACGCAGTATTTT. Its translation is CASSSGLAGSTDTQYF.

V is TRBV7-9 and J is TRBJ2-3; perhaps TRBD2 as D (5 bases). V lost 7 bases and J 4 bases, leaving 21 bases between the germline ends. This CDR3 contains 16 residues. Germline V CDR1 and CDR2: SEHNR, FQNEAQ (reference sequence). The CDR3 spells CASIPPDFSPPDTQYF. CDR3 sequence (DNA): TGTGCCAGCATCCCCCCGGACTTCTCCCCCCCAGATACGCAGTATTTT. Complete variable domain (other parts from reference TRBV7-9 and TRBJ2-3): DTGVSQNPRHKITKRGQNVTFRCDPISEHNRLYWYRQTLGQGPEFLTYFQNEAQLEKSRLLSDRFSAERPKGSFSTLEIQRTEQGDSAMYLCASIPPDFSPPDTQYFGPGTRLTVL.

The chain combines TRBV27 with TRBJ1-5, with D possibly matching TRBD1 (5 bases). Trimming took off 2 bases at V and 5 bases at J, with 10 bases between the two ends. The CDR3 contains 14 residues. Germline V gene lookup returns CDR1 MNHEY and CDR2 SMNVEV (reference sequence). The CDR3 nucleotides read TGTGCCAGCAGTTTACGGGGGGAACATCAGCCCCAGCATTTT. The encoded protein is CASSLRGEHQPQHF.

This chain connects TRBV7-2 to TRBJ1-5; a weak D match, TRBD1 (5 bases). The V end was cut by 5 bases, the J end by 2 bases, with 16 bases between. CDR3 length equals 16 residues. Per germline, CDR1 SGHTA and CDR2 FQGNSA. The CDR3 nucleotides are TGTGCCAGCAGCCTAGGAGGGGACTGGCGCAATCAGCCCCAGCATTTT. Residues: CASSLGGDWRNQPQHF.